This entry is about one TCR beta chain. What it binds is unknown. In nominal health when sampled, donors likely had unrecorded immune exposures nonetheless. The sample originates from a study of cytomegalovirus exposure and HLA in healthy donors. Study-wide background: Some 80 million unique TCRs from HLA-typed donors were held in an early data release. Findings and limits, study-wide: Researchers had no immune exposure information except CMV serostatus available.

PCR employed 60 Vbeta and 13 Jbeta primers. TCRdb's copy holds only in-frame clones and misses some; the assay was immunoSEQ multiplex PCR. The sample holds approximately 190,000 clones, less than 90% seen once. This receptor was obtained from a boy between 10 and 17 years old in good health and CMV-seronegative. Sample: PBMCs.

CDR3 amino acids: CASITPGQDTDTQYF. DNA for the CDR3: TGTGCCAGTATTACACCGGGACAAGACACAGATACGCAGTATTTT. J is TRBJ2-3 and V is TRBV28; tentative D call: TRBD1 (6 bases). V lost 9 bases, J lost 2 bases, and 18 bases lay in between. The germline gives CDR1 MDHEN, CDR2 SYDVKM. The CDR3 consists of 15 residues.